The clone carrying this T cell receptor beta chain was seen more than once but under ten times. No antigen is known for it. This specimen belongs to a study of post-analysis software for immune sequencing data. CDR1 is SGHTA, CDR2 FQGNSA, per germline. The CDR3 is made up of 14 amino acids. V shed 3 bases and J shed 2 bases, with 11 bases lying between them. Overall study results and limits: Higher frequency in patients than in controls was seen for 5 or 6 TRBV segments, with TRBV5-6, TRBV5-1 and TRBV20-1 among them. Controls showed significantly higher normalized Chao1 diversity than did multiple sclerosis patients.

cDNA libraries for TCR beta contained unique molecular identifiers. TCRdb ran MiXCR on the PCR reads and lists one entry per CDR3 protein. The data show 750,000 to 950,000 distinct CDR3 sequences, around 45% seen once. The sample consisted of blood. The receptor's source is a girl aged 5-17 years with multiple sclerosis. The genes are TRBV7-2 and TRBJ2-7; D remains ambiguous. CDR3 bases: TGTGCCAGCAGCTTTATTGCGACCCCCTACGAGCAGTACTTC. As protein: CASSFIATPYEQYF.